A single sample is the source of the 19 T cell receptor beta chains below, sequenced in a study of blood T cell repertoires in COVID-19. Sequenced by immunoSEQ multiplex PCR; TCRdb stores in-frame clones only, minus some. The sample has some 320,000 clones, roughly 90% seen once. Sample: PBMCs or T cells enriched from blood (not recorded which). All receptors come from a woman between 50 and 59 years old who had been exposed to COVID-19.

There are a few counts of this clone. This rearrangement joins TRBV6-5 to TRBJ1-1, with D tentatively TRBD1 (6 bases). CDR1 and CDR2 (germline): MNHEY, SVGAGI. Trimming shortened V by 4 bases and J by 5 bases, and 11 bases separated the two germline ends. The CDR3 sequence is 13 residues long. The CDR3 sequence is CASSLAGVTEAFF. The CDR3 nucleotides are TGTGCCAGCAGTTTAGCAGGGGTGACTGAAGCTTTCTTT.

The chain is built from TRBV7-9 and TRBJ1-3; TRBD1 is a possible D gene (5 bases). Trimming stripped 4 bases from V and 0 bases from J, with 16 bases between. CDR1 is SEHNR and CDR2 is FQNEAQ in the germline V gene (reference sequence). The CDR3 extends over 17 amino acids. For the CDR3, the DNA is TGTGCCAGCAGCTCGGCCTCGTGGGGCAGCTCTGGAAACACCATATATTTT. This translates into CASSSASWGSSGNTIYF.

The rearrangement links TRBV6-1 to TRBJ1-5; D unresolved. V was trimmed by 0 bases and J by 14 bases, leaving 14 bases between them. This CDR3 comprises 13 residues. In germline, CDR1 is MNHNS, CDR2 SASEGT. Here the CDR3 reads CASSEASPAGKHF. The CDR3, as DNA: TGTGCCAGCAGTGAAGCGTCCCCGGCAGGCAAGCATTTT.

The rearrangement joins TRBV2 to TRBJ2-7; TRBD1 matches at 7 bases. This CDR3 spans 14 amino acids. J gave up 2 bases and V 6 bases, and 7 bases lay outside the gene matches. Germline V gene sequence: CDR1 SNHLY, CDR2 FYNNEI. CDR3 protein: CASRLTGTAYEQYF. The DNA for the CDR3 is TGTGCCAGCAGACTAACCGGGACAGCCTACGAGCAGTACTTC.

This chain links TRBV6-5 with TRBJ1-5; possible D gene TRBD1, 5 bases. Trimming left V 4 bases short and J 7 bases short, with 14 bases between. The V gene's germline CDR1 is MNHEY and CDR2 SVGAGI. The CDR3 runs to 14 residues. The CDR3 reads CASSSRGVLQPQHF. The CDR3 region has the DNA TGTGCCAGCAGTTCCCGGGGGGTTTTGCAGCCCCAGCATTTT.

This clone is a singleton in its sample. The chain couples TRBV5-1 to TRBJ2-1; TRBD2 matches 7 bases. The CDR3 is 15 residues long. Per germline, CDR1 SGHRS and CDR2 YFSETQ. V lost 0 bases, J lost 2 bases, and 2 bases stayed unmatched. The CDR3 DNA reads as TGCGCCAGCAGCTTGGCTAGCGGTACCTACAATGAGCAGTTCTTC. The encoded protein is CASSLASGTYNEQFF.

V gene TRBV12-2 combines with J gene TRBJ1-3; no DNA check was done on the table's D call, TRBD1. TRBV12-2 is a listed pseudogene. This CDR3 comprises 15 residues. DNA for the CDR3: TGTGCAAGTCGCACCCCGGGACAGGGAGTAAACACCATATATTTT. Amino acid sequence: CASRTPGQGVNTIYF.

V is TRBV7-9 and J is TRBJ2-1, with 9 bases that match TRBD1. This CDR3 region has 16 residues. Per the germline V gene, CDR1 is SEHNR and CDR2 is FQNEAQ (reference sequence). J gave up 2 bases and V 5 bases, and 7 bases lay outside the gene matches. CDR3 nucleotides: TGTGCCAGCAGCGGGGACAGGGCAGGTGCCTACAATGAGCAGTTCTTC. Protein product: CASSGDRAGAYNEQFF.

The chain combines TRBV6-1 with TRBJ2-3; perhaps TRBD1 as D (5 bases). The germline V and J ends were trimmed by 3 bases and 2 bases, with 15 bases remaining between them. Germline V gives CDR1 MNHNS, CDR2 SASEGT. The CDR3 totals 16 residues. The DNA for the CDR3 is TGTGCCAGCAGTGAGTGGAGACAGACCGACACAGATACGCAGTATTTT. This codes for CASSEWRQTDTDTQYF.

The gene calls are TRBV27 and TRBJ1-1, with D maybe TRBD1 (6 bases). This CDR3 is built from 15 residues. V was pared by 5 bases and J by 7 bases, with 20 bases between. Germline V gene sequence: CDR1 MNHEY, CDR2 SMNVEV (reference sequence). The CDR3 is CASSKDRNRVIEAFF. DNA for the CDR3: TGTGCCAGCAGTAAGGACAGAAACAGGGTCATTGAAGCTTTCTTT.

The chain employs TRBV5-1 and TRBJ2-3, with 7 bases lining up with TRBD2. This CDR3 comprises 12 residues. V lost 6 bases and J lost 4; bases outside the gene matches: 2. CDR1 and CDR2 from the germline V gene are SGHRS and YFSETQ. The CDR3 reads CASKRGSDTQYF. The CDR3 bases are TGCGCCAGCAAGCGGGGATCAGATACGCAGTATTTT.

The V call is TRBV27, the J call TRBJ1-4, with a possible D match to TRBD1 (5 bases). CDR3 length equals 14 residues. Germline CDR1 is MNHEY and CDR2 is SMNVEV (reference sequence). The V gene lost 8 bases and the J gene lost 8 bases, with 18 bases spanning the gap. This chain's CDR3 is CASQGQGSGEKLFF. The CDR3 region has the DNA TGTGCCAGCCAAGGCCAGGGATCAGGCGAAAAACTGTTTTTT. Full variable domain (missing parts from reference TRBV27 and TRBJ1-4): EAQVTQNPRYLITVTGKKLTVTCSQNMNHEYMSWYRQDPGLGLRQIYYSMNVEVTDKGDVPEGYKVSRKEKRNFPLILESPSPNQTSLYFCASQGQGSGEKLFFGSGTQLSVL.

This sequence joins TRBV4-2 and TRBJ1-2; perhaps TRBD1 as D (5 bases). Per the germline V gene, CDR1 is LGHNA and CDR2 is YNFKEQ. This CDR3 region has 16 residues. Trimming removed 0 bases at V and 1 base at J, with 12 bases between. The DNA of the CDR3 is TGTGCCAGCAGCCAAGATTTGGTCAGGGATAACTATGGCTACACCTTC. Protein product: CASSQDLVRDNYGYTF.

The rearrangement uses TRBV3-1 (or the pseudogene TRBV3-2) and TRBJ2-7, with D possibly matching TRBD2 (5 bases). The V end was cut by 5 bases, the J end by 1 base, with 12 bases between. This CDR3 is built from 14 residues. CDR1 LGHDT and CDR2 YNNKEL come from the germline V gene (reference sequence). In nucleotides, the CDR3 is TGTGCCAGCAGCAGCGGCACGGGTTCCTACGAGCAGTACTTC. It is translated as CASSSGTGSYEQYF.

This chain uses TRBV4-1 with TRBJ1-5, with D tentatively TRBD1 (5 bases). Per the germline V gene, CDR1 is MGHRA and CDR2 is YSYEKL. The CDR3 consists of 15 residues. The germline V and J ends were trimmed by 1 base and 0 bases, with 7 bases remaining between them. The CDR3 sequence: CASSQAQGSNQPQHF. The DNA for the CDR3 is TGCGCCAGCAGCCAAGCCCAGGGTAGCAATCAGCCCCAGCATTTT.

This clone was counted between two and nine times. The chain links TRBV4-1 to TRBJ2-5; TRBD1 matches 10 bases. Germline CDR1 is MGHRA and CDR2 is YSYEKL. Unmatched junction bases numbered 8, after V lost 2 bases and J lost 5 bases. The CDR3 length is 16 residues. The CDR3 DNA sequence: TGCGCCAGCAGCCAAACGACAGGGGGCCGCTGGGAGACCCAGTACTTC. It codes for CASSQTTGGRWETQYF.

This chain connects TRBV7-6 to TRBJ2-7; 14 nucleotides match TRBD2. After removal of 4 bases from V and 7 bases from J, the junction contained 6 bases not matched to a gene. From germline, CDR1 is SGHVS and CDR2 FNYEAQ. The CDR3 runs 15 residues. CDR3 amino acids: CASSSPGLAGEEQYF. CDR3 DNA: TGTGCCAGCAGCTCCCCGGGACTAGCGGGGGAAGAGCAGTACTTC. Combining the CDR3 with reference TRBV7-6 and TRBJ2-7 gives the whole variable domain GAGVSQSPRYKVTKRGQDVALRCDPISGHVSLYWYRQALGQGPEFLTYFNYEAQQDKSGLPNDRFSAERPEGSISTLTIQRTEQRDSAMYRCASSSPGLAGEEQYFGPGTRLTVT.

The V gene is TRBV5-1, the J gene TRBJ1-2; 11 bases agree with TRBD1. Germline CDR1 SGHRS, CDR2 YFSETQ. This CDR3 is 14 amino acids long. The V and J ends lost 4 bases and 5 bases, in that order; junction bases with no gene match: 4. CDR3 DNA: TGCGCCAGCAGCCCGGACAGGGGGCTTTATGGCTACACCTTC. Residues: CASSPDRGLYGYTF.

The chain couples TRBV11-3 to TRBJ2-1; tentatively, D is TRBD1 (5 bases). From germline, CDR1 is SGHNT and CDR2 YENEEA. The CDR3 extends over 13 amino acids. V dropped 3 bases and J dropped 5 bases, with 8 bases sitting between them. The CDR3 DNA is TGTGCCAGCAGCTTCGTGACAGACAATGAGCAGTTCTTC. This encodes CASSFVTDNEQFF.